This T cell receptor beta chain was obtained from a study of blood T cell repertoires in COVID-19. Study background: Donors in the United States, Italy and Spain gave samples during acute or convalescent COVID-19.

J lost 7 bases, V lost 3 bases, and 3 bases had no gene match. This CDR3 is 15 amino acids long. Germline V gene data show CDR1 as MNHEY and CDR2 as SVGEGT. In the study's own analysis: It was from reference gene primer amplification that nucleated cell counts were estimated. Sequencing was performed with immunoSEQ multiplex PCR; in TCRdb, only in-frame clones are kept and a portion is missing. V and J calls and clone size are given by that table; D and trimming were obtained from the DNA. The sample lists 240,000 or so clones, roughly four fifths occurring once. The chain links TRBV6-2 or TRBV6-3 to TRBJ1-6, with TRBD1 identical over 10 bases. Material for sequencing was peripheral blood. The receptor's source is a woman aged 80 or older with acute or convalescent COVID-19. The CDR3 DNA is TGTGCCAGCAGTTATTTGGGACAGGGGAATTCACCCCTCCACTTT. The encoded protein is CASSYLGQGNSPLHF.